This paragraph covers one T cell receptor (beta chain) sequence. This clonotype came up a few times. Which antigen it targets is not known. Base qualities are missing; no much larger clone stands one base away. Follow-up blood from HIV-infected patients was collected roughly three months, about 14 weeks, after antiretroviral therapy began. Whole blood was used without cell fractionation, so all unsorted peripheral T cells were reflected in the repertoire. For RNA extraction, 2.5 ml of peripheral blood was drawn into Tempus tubes. Patients were deemed ineligible for enrollment if they had febrile or AIDS-related illness, tumors, hepatitis B or C coinfection, immunomodulatory therapy, recent vaccination or treatment interruptions. The TURBO-DNase kit was used to remove leftover genomic DNA, and GLOBINclear was used to deplete globin mRNA. The CDR3 has 15 amino acids, counting the end cysteine and phenylalanine. Of all the DNA, just the CDR3 is kept, 45 bases in frame from base 1. Germline trimming amounts to 5 bases on V and 1 base on J, with 9 as the count of junction bases outside the gene matches. Sequences DFQATT (CDR1) and SNEGSKA (CDR2) are obtained from the germline V gene (reference sequence).

500 ng RNA was reverse transcribed with SuperScript III using primers against the alpha and beta constant regions. Alpha and beta chain libraries were generated separately via chain-specific third strand synthesis with multiplexing indices. In the protocol, all rearrangements within a chain were amplified with a single primer pair so that primer bias was avoided, and molecular barcodes were added to each cDNA molecule. Purified cDNA was joined by T4 RNA Ligase 1 to a 5' RACE adapter carrying a random hexamer and the SP2 sequencing primer site. With slow temperature ramps used to favor optimal annealing, second strand synthesis was primed from the SP2 site with Phusion polymerase. Two random hexamer sequences, both added before amplification and joined together, made up the 12-nucleotide barcode of each molecule. A short first PCR added P5 and P7 adapter elements plus a second index, followed by an approximately 21-cycle amplification PCR with P5s and P7 primers. In total the libraries went through around 26 PCR cycles, after which the libraries were quantified on a Qubit, sized on a Bioanalyzer, and diluted to 3 to 4 nM. Normalized libraries were sequenced on an Illumina MiSeq with 2 x 250 paired-end kits. Reverse transcription reactions were cleaned up on MinElute columns and eluted into approximately 10 ul Tris-Cl. The adapter ligations were run for roughly 25 hours at 16 degrees C, and AMPure XP beads at a 1:1 ratio were afterwards used to clean them. The authors' analysis ran thus. Demultiplexed FASTQ files were processed with a modified Decombinator by which V, J, insert and barcode information was output. Sequences that shared a barcode but differed from the dominant sequence were treated as errors and discarded, and barcodes were clustered at Levenshtein distance 3 and counted to estimate the original cDNA molecules. Downstream analyses used R packages ineq, vegan, igraph and RCytoscape, with IMGT nomenclature and CDR3 definitions. V gene usage was computed over distinct sequences, each TCR counted once to avoid skew from clonal expansion. Whenever two unique CDR3 amino acid sequences within a donor differed by a single Levenshtein edit, similarity networks linked them. Published HIV-specific CDR3s (around 90 alpha, about 720 beta) and CMV-specific CDR3s (about 13 alpha, some 250 beta) were compiled and searched for in the repertoires. Lower sequence numbers were not the cause of the decreased diversity in patients, as random subsampling to size-matched repertoires showed. Through fastp at Q25 and MiXCR, TCRdb rebuilt clones from the public reads, retaining in-frame beta chains. Each CDR3 protein gets just one entry, which takes the most common genes and DNA from the rows behind it. The V and J calls shown here were made by TCRdb, not taken from the authors' results. The sample table shows about 6,600 distinct CDR3 sequences, and 10% are seen once. Under 20% of the sample lies in the top ten.

This record belongs to a study of HIV-infected patients and healthy controls (dated by TCRdb to the mid-2010s). Some background on the complete study: CD4 counts were modestly but significantly increased in about 85% of the 16 patients after three months of therapy, but they remained below normal ranges. No consistent shift in CD8 counts was seen during early therapy, whereas a slight rise was seen in the CD4:CD8 ratio. After a further year of therapy, viral load was undetectable in all patients, having already become undetectable in about 75% of the 16 patients by the second bleed. Overall T-cell lymphocytopenia was not observed in the patients, and no significant difference from controls was found in total CDR3 counts per chain. Whether deep TCR repertoire sequencing of small blood samples from HIV patients could capture immune perturbation and reconstitution was tested in the study.

Study-wide conclusions, independent of this receptor: Alpha-beta chain pairing was not determined in the samples. Using whole blood restricted sequencing depth and prevented separating the dynamics of distinct T-cell subpopulations. Roughly threefold more distinct CDR3s and higher Shannon diversity were observed in healthy control repertoires than in untreated HIV+ repertoires. The apparent post-therapy recovery of the Gini index in HIV-infected patients was not reproduced in size-matched repertoire data. A major limit on how widely the findings apply, in the view of the authors, was that only sixteen HIV-infected individuals were processed. MAIT cell alpha-chain CDR3s were found at high frequency in healthy controls but were severely depleted in HIV+ repertoires. By Jaccard index and by the count of highly shared sequences, healthy controls shared more CDR3s between individuals than HIV+ patients did. HIV-associated CDR3s exhibited a significant reduction in frequency during therapy, whereas CMV-associated CDR3s exhibited no significant change, although the majority increased in frequency. HIV-infected repertoires showed significantly elevated mean Gini indices relative to controls, which possibly reflects oligoclonality. Treated samples represented only approximately 14 weeks of therapy, a duration arguably insufficient for detecting immune reconstitution in view of low adult thymic output. Eight alpha and eight beta V genes showed significantly different mean usage between HIV-infected patients and controls. Donor HLA types were not determined in the study. Comparisons were complicated by unequal numbers of distinct sequences between patients and controls, and rare events from HIV-infected data were overweighted by size-matching. Slight age and sex profile differences between the study cohorts did not explain the observed diversity differences.

The sequences come from blood, collected during antiretroviral therapy. This chain is built from TRBV20-1 and TRBJ2-7, with TRBD1 identical over 9 junction bases. This receptor was identified in an adult with HIV infection. The nucleotide sequence reads as follows: TGCAGTGCTGTTAGGGACAGGGCTTTATCCTACGAGCAGTACTTC. Its product reads: CSAVRDRALSYEQYF.